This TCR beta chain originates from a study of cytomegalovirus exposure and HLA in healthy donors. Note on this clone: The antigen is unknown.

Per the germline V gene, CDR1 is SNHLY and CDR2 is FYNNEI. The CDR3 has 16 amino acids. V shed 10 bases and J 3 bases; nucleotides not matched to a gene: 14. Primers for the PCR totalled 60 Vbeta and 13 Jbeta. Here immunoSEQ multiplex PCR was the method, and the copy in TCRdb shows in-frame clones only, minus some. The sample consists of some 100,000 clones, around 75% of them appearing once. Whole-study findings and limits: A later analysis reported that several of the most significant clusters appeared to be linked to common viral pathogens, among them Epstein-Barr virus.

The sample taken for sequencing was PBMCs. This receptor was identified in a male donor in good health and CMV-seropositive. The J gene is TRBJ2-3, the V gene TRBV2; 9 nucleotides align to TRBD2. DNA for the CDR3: TGTGCCACCTCCTATTTAGCGGGGGCGGGGACAGATACGCAGTATTTT. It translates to CATSYLAGAGTDTQYF.